The 24 T cell receptor beta chains below come from one sample, sequenced in a study of T cells in Graves' hyperthyroidism and ophthalmopathy. Researchers amplified the TCR beta CDR3 regions from RNA transcripts. RT-PCR in the first round (using the HTBI primer set) targeted the TCR CDR3. From the multiplex PCR reads, TCRdb called clonotypes with MiXCR, one entry per CDR3 protein. The repertoire holds about 350,000 distinct CDR3 sequences, approximately 15% seen once, with just under 25% in the top ten. Sequenced sample: blood. All receptors come from a woman in her twenties or thirties with Graves' hyperthyroidism.

This clonotype showed up many times. This chain uses TRBV27 with TRBJ2-7; 7 positions agree with TRBD1. The germline V gene encodes CDR1 MNHEY and CDR2 SMNVEV (reference sequence). The junction had 7 bases not matched to a gene; V was cut back by 2 bases and J by 6 bases. The CDR3 spans 14 residues. CDR3 sequence reads: CASSLKDRTGEQYF. The CDR3 nucleotides are TGTGCCAGCAGTTTAAAGGACAGGACCGGCGAGCAGTACTTC.

In its sample, this clonotype was seen many times. This chain links TRBV2 with TRBJ2-6, with TRBD2 matching over 10 bases. The CDR3 is made up of 16 amino acids. Germline CDR1 SNHLY, CDR2 FYNNEI. V trimming: 6 bases; J trimming: 2 bases; junction bases outside the gene matches: 4. The CDR3 is CASRNLAGAGANVLTF. In DNA form, the CDR3 reads TGTGCCAGCAGGAACCTAGCGGGAGCTGGGGCCAACGTCCTGACTTTC.

The table lists this clonotype with a few counts. The gene calls are TRBV18 and TRBJ2-2; D may be TRBD1 (5 bases). CDR1 is KGHSH and CDR2 is LQKENI in the germline V gene. This CDR3 region has 16 residues. V lost 0 bases and J lost 3, with 11 bases in between. CDR3 residues: CASSPPSVRDTGELFF. CDR3 sequence (DNA): TGTGCCAGCTCACCACCCTCAGTCAGGGACACCGGGGAGCTGTTTTTT.

This clonotype was recorded at least ten times. This chain uses TRBV2 with TRBJ2-3; 7 positions match TRBD1. CDR3 length equals 14 residues. Trimming cost V 8 bases and J 3 bases; bases outside gene matches: 8. Germline lookup yields CDR1 SNHLY and CDR2 FYNNEI. In DNA form, the CDR3 reads TGTGCCAGCTTCGTGGCAGGGGGTACAGATACGCAGTATTTT. It is translated as CASFVAGGTDTQYF.

CDR3 coding DNA: TGTGCCAGCAGTCAAAGTACAGGGGTAAATTCACCCCTCCACTTT. Translated, it gives CASSQSTGVNSPLHF. The chain links TRBV7-2 to TRBJ1-6, with 7 bases fitting TRBD1. V gave up 6 bases and J gave up 7 bases; unmatched junction bases: 9. The CDR3 runs to 15 residues. Germline assignment: CDR1 SGHTA and CDR2 FQGNSA. Together with reference TRBV7-2 and TRBJ1-6, the CDR3 gives the full variable domain: GAGVSQSPSNKVTEKGKDVELRCDPISGHTALYWYRQSLGQGLEFLIYFQGNSAPDKSGLPSDRFSAERTGGSVSTLTIQRTQQEDSAVYLCASSQSTGVNSPLHFGNGTRLTVT.

The V call is TRBV6-1, the J call TRBJ2-4; TRBD2 agrees at 12 bases. Germline V gene lookup returns CDR1 MNHNS and CDR2 SASEGT. V lost 5 bases, J lost 6 bases, and 2 bases stayed unmatched. This CDR3 is built from 14 residues. Here the CDR3 reads CASSPTSGGNIQYF. The DNA for the CDR3 is TGTGCCAGCAGTCCGACTAGCGGGGGAAACATTCAGTACTTC.

Only a few counts were recorded for this clonotype. CDR3 residues: CSASGAYSGFQETQYF. The CDR3, as DNA: TGCAGTGCTAGCGGGGCCTATAGCGGGTTTCAAGAGACCCAGTACTTC. The V and J genes are TRBV20-1 and TRBJ2-5, with 7 bases identical to TRBD2. The junction had 12 bases not matched to a gene; V was cut back by 3 bases and J by 2 bases. Germline V gene data show CDR1 as DFQATT and CDR2 as SNEGSKA (reference sequence). The CDR3 has 16 residues.

This clonotype was seen many times. This sequence joins TRBV28 and TRBJ2-3; D is perhaps TRBD1 or TRBD2 (5 bases each). The V gene's germline CDR1 is MDHEN and CDR2 SYDVKM. The CDR3 totals 19 residues. Trimming left V 7 bases short and J 6 bases short, with 32 bases between. The CDR3 region is CASNSRGPRSVSYADTQYF. The CDR3 DNA follows: TGTGCCAGCAACTCACGGGGCCCCAGGTCCGTCTCGTATGCGGATACGCAGTATTTT.

This chain links TRBV27 with TRBJ2-7; a weak D match, TRBD1 (6 bases). Germline V lookup: CDR1 MNHEY, CDR2 SMNVEV (reference sequence). V was pared by 4 bases and J by 2 bases, with 12 bases between. CDR3 length equals 14 residues. CDR3 DNA sequence: TGTGCCAGCAGTTCGTACAGGGTTACCTACGAGCAGTACTTC. It yields the protein CASSSYRVTYEQYF.

This clonotype was seen ten or more times. The junction departs from germline at one end; a sequencing error may be responsible. The J gene is TRBJ1-5, the V gene TRBV2; 9 positions match TRBD1. Germline V gene lookup returns CDR1 SNHLY and CDR2 FYNNEI. The CDR3 has 17 residues. CDR3 DNA sequence: TGTGCCAGCAGAGAAGATGATTACGGGACAGGGCGTCAGCCCCAGCATTTT. Encoded protein: CASREDDYGTGRQPQHF.

This clonotype was detected only a few times. The rearrangement joins TRBV11-2 to TRBJ2-7, with TRBD2 matching over 8 bases. V lost 5 bases, J lost 4 bases, and 13 bases stayed unmatched. This CDR3 spans 16 amino acids. Germline CDR1 and CDR2: SGHAT and FQNNGV. Here the CDR3 reads CASSAYSGSSTYEQYF. As DNA, the CDR3 is TGTGCCAGCAGCGCTTACAGCGGGAGTAGTACATACGAGCAGTACTTC.

This clonotype was counted many times. The J gene is TRBJ2-3, the V gene TRBV24-1; 10 bases match TRBD2. The V and J ends lost 3 bases and 5 bases, in that order; junction bases with no gene match: 7. The CDR3 sequence is 16 residues long. Germline V gene sequence: CDR1 KGHDR, CDR2 SFDVKD. The CDR3 is CATSDGSGRGGDTQYF. The DNA of the CDR3 is TGTGCCACCAGTGATGGGAGCGGGAGGGGAGGAGATACGCAGTATTTT.

This clonotype was counted only a few times. The genes are TRBV5-6 and TRBJ2-5; D not certain. The germline V gene has CDR1 SGHDT and CDR2 YYEEEE. V lost 2 bases and J lost 4, with 18 bases in between. The CDR3 length is 16 residues. The CDR3 sequence: CASSFRASFLAETQYF. Here the CDR3 DNA reads TGTGCCAGCAGCTTCCGGGCCAGCTTTCTGGCAGAGACCCAGTACTTC.

This clonotype was counted many times. The CDR3 coding sequence is TGCAGTGCTAGAGATCTGAGCAACCAAGAGACCCAGTACTTC. This encodes CSARDLSNQETQYF. This rearrangement joins TRBV20-1 to TRBJ2-5; D remains ambiguous. This CDR3 has 14 amino acids. Germline lookup yields CDR1 DFQATT and CDR2 SNEGSKA (reference sequence). Trimming removed 0 bases at V and 0 bases at J, with 8 bases between.

There are many counts of this clonotype. The chain is built from TRBV12-3 or TRBV12-4 and TRBJ1-1; D is perhaps TRBD1 (5 bases). This CDR3 contains 14 residues. V gave up 6 bases and J gave up 3 bases, with 14 bases separating them. The CDR3 sequence is CASRGDGLHTEAFF. CDR3 nucleotides: TGTGCCAGCAGGGGGGACGGACTTCACACTGAAGCTTTCTTT.

This chain joins TRBV7-2 and TRBJ2-1, with TRBD2 as a possible D gene (5 bases). This CDR3 spans 13 amino acids. The V gene lost 3 bases and the J gene lost 10 bases, with 13 bases spanning the gap. Germline lookup yields CDR1 SGHTA and CDR2 FQGNSA. CDR3 residues: CASSFELQREQFF. In DNA form, the CDR3 reads TGTGCCAGCAGCTTTGAGCTACAGCGGGAGCAGTTCTTC.

The sample holds many counts of this clonotype. The chain uses TRBV7-6 and TRBJ1-3, with D possibly TRBD1 on 6 matching bases. With 2 bases removed from V and 1 base from J, the gap between germline ends came to 15 bases. Germline V gene sequence: CDR1 SGHVS, CDR2 FNYEAQ. The length of the CDR3 is 17 residues. Here the CDR3 reads CASSLRQGTSSGNTIYF. The CDR3 DNA sequence: TGTGCCAGCAGCTTACGCCAGGGGACATCTTCTGGAAACACCATATATTTT.

This clonotype has a count of ten or more. J is TRBJ2-1 and V is TRBV5-1; possible D gene TRBD1, 5 bases. The CDR3 loop spans 15 amino acids. Trimming shortened V by 5 bases and J by 7 bases, and 19 bases separated the two germline ends. The germline V gene has CDR1 SGHRS and CDR2 YFSETQ. The CDR3 DNA is TGCGCCAGCAGTGAAGGAAGTGAAGGGGTGAATGAGCAGTTCTTC. This translates into CASSEGSEGVNEQFF.

There are a few counts of this clonotype. The rearrangement uses TRBV6-2 or TRBV6-3 and TRBJ2-5, with TRBD2 matching over 7 bases. Trimming took 5 bases from V and 7 from J; bases not matched to a gene: 10. Germline values: CDR1 MNHEY, CDR2 SVGEGT. This CDR3 spans 14 amino acids. The CDR3 spells CASSGAGAPWTQYF. DNA for the CDR3: TGTGCCAGCAGTGGCGCGGGAGCACCGTGGACCCAGTACTTC.

This clonotype was found many times. The rearrangement uses TRBV6-1 and TRBJ2-1, with 13 bases lining up with TRBD2. Looked up from germline, CDR1 is MNHNS and CDR2 is SASEGT. This CDR3 comprises 15 residues. V was clipped by 6 bases and J by 6 bases; unmatched bases: 5. Here the CDR3 reads CASSSRTSGSNEQFF. In nucleotides, the CDR3 is TGTGCCAGCAGCTCCCGGACTAGCGGGAGCAATGAGCAGTTCTTC.

There are a few counts of this clonotype. The chain is built from TRBV28 and TRBJ2-4, with D perhaps matching TRBD1 or TRBD2 (5 bases each). Germline lookup yields CDR1 MDHEN and CDR2 SYDVKM. V was trimmed by 5 bases and J by 6 bases, leaving 14 bases between them. The CDR3 loop spans 14 amino acids. As DNA, the CDR3 is TGTGCCAGCAGTCCCCCCCCAGGGAGAAACATTCAGTACTTC. Amino acids: CASSPPPGRNIQYF. Full variable domain (rest looked up from reference TRBV28 and TRBJ2-4): DVKVTQSSRYLVKRTGEKVFLECVQDMDHENMFWYRQDPGLGLRLIYFSYDVKMKEKGDIPEGYSVSREKKERFSLILESASTNQTSMYLCASSPPPGRNIQYFGAGTRLSVL.

The gene calls are TRBV20-1 and TRBJ2-7; tentatively, D is TRBD1 (6 bases). The CDR3 extends over 14 amino acids. Trimming took 5 bases from V and 7 from J, leaving 21 bases between them. Germline-derived CDR1 and CDR2 are DFQATT and SNEGSKA (reference sequence). CDR3 protein: CSAEPGDRGKEQYF. CDR3 DNA sequence: TGCAGTGCTGAGCCAGGGGATCGGGGTAAGGAGCAGTACTTC.

This chain connects TRBV11-2 to TRBJ1-2; D may be TRBD1 (6 bases). V was trimmed by 6 bases and J by 5 bases, leaving 10 bases between them. Germline CDR1 and CDR2: SGHAT and FQNNGV. The CDR3 runs 12 residues. For the CDR3, the DNA is TGTGCCAGCAGTCAGACAGGTTATGGCTACACCTTC. Translated, it gives CASSQTGYGYTF.

A few counts support this clonotype. This chain uses TRBV7-2 with TRBJ2-7; no reliable D call. The V end was cut by 5 bases, the J end by 2 bases, with 10 bases between. Germline V gene sequence: CDR1 SGHTA, CDR2 FQGNSA. The CDR3 consists of 13 residues. The CDR3 sequence: CASSQGSTYEQYF. The CDR3 DNA reads TGTGCCAGCAGCCAAGGGTCTACCTACGAGCAGTACTTC.